Below, 12 T cell receptor beta chains from the same sample are listed, as sequenced in a study of blood T cell repertoires in COVID-19. The data were produced by immunoSEQ multiplex PCR, yet TCRdb's version contains in-frame clones alone and is incomplete. The sample records about 100,000 clones, over 85% being singletons. The sample comprised peripheral blood. The receptors originated from a woman in her 50s with COVID-19, enrolled during active disease.

The chain has TRBV11-2 and TRBJ2-2; TRBD1 is a possible D gene (6 bases). Looked up from germline, CDR1 is SGHAT and CDR2 is FQNNGV. V dropped 1 base and J dropped 4 bases, with 13 bases sitting between them. This CDR3 is built from 16 residues. For the CDR3, the DNA is TGTGCCAGCAGCTTAGGGGTGGGGGCGAGCACCGGGGAGCTGTTTTTT. Amino acids: CASSLGVGASTGELFF. The whole variable domain, filled in from reference TRBV11-2 and TRBJ2-2, reads EAGVAQSPRYKIIEKRQSVAFWCNPISGHATLYWYQQILGQGPKLLIQFQNNGVVDDSQLPKDRFSAERLKGVDSTLKIQPAKLEDSAVYLCASSLGVGASTGELFFGEGSRLTVL.

Only one count was recorded for this clone. The chain combines TRBV10-3 with TRBJ1-2, with D maybe TRBD1 (6 bases). The V end lost 0 bases, the J end lost 5 bases, and 13 bases lay between the germline ends. CDR1 is ENHRY, CDR2 SYGVKD, per germline. This CDR3 comprises 15 residues. The CDR3 protein is CAISESQGLEYGYTF. DNA for the CDR3: TGTGCCATCAGTGAGTCTCAGGGGCTGGAGTATGGCTACACCTTC.

V gene TRBV30 combines with J gene TRBJ2-6; D is unclear. This CDR3 region has 14 residues. V lost 8 bases, J lost 2 bases, and 13 bases lay in between. CDR1 is GTSNPN, CDR2 SVGIG, per germline (reference sequence). CDR3 residues: CAGPDNTGANVLTF. In nucleotides, the CDR3 is TGTGCCGGGCCTGACAACACTGGGGCCAACGTCCTGACTTTC.

The rearrangement uses TRBV19 and TRBJ2-1; possibly TRBD2 for D (5 bases). The CDR3 sequence is 18 residues long. V was clipped by 3 bases and J by 2 bases, with 20 bases between them. CDR1 and CDR2 from the germline V gene are LNHDA and SQIVND (reference sequence). The CDR3: CASSIVLLASGPYNEQFF. DNA of the CDR3: TGTGCCAGTAGTATTGTACTTTTGGCAAGCGGCCCCTACAATGAGCAGTTCTTC.

J is TRBJ2-1 and V is TRBV9, with TRBD1 matching 7 bases. CDR3 length equals 16 residues. V lost 4 bases and J lost 0; bases outside the gene matches: 7. Germline V CDR1 and CDR2: SGDLS, YYNGEE. Written as DNA, the CDR3 is TGTGCCAGCAGCCCCCAACAGGGGAGCTCCTACAATGAGCAGTTCTTC. Amino acid sequence: CASSPQQGSSYNEQFF.

This clone appeared a single time. The chain links TRBV21-1 to TRBJ1-3. TRBV21-1 is deemed a pseudogene. There are 13 residues in the CDR3. The CDR3 reads CASSKRRTDTIYF. CDR3 coding DNA: TGTGCCAGCAGCAAGAGGAGGACGGACACCATATATTTT.

The chain employs TRBV6-1 and TRBJ1-6; D is uncertain. Trimming stripped 1 base from V and 5 bases from J, with 3 bases between. This CDR3 has 13 residues. Germline V lookup: CDR1 MNHNS, CDR2 SASEGT. The CDR3 region is CASSEVNNSPLHF. For the CDR3, the DNA is TGTGCCAGCAGTGAAGTTAATAATTCACCCCTCCACTTT.

The chain uses TRBV19 and TRBJ1-1, with 10 positions matching TRBD1. The CDR3 totals 17 residues. The germline V gene has CDR1 LNHDA and CDR2 SQIVND (reference sequence). J lost 1 base, V lost 5 bases, and 10 bases had no gene match. The CDR3 DNA is TGTGCCAGTAGTGTATTTCCGGGACAGGGGAAGAACACTGAAGCTTTCTTT. Residues: CASSVFPGQGKNTEAFF.

This clone appeared a single time. The chain links TRBV11-2 to TRBJ2-2, with D perhaps TRBD2 (6 bases). Germline-derived CDR1 and CDR2 are SGHAT and FQNNGV. Trimming stripped 5 bases from V and 5 bases from J, with 18 bases between. The CDR3 consists of 16 residues. The CDR3 reads CASSQRRARGTGELFF. The DNA of the CDR3 is TGTGCCAGCAGCCAGAGGAGGGCCCGCGGAACCGGGGAGCTGTTTTTT.

This clone showed up just once. This chain links TRBV28 with TRBJ1-1, with TRBD1 matching 10 bases. In germline, CDR1 is MDHEN, CDR2 SYDVKM. The CDR3 is made up of 14 amino acids. V was pared by 6 bases and J by 4 bases, with 5 bases of the junction left unmatched. This chain's CDR3 is CASRSDRGGTEAFF. The CDR3, as DNA: TGTGCCAGCAGATCGGACAGGGGGGGCACTGAAGCTTTCTTT.

This chain uses TRBV7-2 with TRBJ1-1, with D perhaps matching TRBD1 (5 bases). CDR1 SGHTA and CDR2 FQGNSA come from the germline V gene. CDR3 length equals 14 residues. V was shortened by 5 bases and J by 0 bases, with 10 bases between the two germline ends. The CDR3 DNA reads TGTGCCAGCAGCCCACAGGCCATGAACACTGAAGCTTTCTTT. The encoded protein is CASSPQAMNTEAFF.

This chain joins TRBV19 and TRBJ1-2; D gene uncertain. The germline gives CDR1 LNHDA, CDR2 SQIVND (reference sequence). This CDR3 has 14 residues. Trimming left V 5 bases short and J 5 bases short, with 15 bases between. The CDR3 nucleotides are TGTGCCAGTAGTCCCCGAGGTGCGTCGTATGGCTACACCTTC. Translation: CASSPRGASYGYTF.